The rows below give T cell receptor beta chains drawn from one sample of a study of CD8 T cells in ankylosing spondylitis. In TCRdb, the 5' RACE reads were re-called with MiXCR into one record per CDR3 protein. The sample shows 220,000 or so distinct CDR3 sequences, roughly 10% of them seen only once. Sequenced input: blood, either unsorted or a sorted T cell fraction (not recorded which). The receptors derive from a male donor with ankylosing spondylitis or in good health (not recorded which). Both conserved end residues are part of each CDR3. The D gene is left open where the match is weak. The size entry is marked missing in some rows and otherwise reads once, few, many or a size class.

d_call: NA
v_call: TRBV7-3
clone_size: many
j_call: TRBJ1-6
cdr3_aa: CASSRRGDSPLHF

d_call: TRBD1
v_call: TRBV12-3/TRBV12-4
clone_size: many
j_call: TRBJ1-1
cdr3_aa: CASSSDGTGNTEAFF

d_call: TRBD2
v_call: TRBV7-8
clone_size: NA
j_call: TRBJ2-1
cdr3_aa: CASSLLGGGAINEQFF

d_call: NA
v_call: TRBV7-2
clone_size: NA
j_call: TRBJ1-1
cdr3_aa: CASSLDPAYGEAFF

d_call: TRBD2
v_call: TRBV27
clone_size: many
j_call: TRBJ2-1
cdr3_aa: CASRLLAGISNEQFF

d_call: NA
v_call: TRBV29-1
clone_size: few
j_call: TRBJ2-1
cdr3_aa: CSVEGGPPGDYNEQFF

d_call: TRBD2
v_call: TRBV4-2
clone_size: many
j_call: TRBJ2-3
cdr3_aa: CASSRTSGDTDTQYF

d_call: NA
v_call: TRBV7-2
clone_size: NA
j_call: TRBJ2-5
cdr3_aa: CASSFSTGPETQNF

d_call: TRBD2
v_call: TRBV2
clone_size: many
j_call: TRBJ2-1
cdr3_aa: CASSVGAGGHEQFF

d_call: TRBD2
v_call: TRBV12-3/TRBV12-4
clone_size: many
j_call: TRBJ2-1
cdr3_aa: CASTQTSGGNNEQFF

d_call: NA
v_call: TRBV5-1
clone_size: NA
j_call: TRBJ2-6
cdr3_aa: CASSLRVGANVLTF

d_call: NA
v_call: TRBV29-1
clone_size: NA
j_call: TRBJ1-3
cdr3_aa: CSVGGAGNTIYF

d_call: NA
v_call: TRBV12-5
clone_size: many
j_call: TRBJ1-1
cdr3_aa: CASERGASGTEAFF